The 28 T cell receptor beta chains reported below all come from one sample, sequenced in a study of control samples from healthy donors and cancer patients. TCRdb's table, derived via immunoSEQ multiplex PCR, lists solely in-frame clones and lacks some. Seen here are about 120,000 clones, about 88% observed once, and the top ten hold over 2%. Sequenced: blood. The receptors were sampled from a woman in her 70s in good health.

The chain links TRBV5-6 to TRBJ1-1; 8 bases line up with TRBD1. This CDR3 spans 15 amino acids. The germline gives CDR1 SGHDT, CDR2 YYEEEE. J was trimmed by 5 bases and V by 6 bases; bases with no gene match: 12. The CDR3 nucleotides are TGTGCCAGCACCCCAATTACAGGGGGTGGGACTGAAGCTTTCTTT. Its protein product is CASTPITGGGTEAFF.

V and J are TRBV6-1 and TRBJ1-2; D is possibly TRBD1 (5 bases). V lost 3 bases and J lost 7, with 21 bases in between. CDR1 and CDR2 (germline): MNHNS, SASEGT. The CDR3 runs to 16 residues. CDR3 in amino acids: CASSDEGASTLSGYTF. CDR3 nucleotides: TGTGCCAGCAGTGATGAAGGGGCCAGTACTTTGTCTGGCTACACCTTC.

The chain carries TRBV14 and TRBJ2-6; 7 bases are a match to TRBD1. Germline V gives CDR1 SGHDN, CDR2 FVKESK. V was pared by 4 bases and J by 2 bases, with 2 bases of the junction left unmatched. The CDR3 length is 15 residues. The CDR3 nucleotides are TGTGCCAGCAGCCTAGGACAGGCTGGGGCCAACGTCCTGACTTTC. Residues: CASSLGQAGANVLTF.

V gene TRBV9 combines with J gene TRBJ2-3; 12 bases fit TRBD2. Per germline, CDR1 SGDLS and CDR2 YYNGEE. Losses at the gene ends were 3 bases for V and 3 bases for J; bases not matched to a gene: 5. This CDR3 has 16 residues. The CDR3 loop is CASSAGLAGITDTQYF. The DNA of the CDR3 is TGTGCCAGCAGCGCGGGACTAGCGGGTATAACAGATACGCAGTATTTT.

Concerning this clone itself: One end of the junction is discordant with germline, which a read error may explain. The rearrangement uses TRBV23-1 and TRBJ1-1; D might be TRBD1 (5 bases). TRBV23-1 counts as an open reading frame of uncertain function. The length of the CDR3 is 13 residues. CDR3 DNA: TGCGCCAGCAGTCAGTCGGGAATGGGGGGGGAGCCATTT. Translated: CASSQSGMGGEPF.

CDR3 amino acids: CASSLDRGRETQYF. The CDR3 coding sequence is TGCGCCAGCAGCTTGGACAGGGGGCGAGAGACCCAGTACTTC. This chain connects TRBV5-1 to TRBJ2-5; 9 bases align to TRBD1. V lost 0 bases, J lost 4 bases, and 1 base stayed unmatched. The germline gives CDR1 SGHRS, CDR2 YFSETQ. The length of the CDR3 is 14 residues.

The rearrangement joins TRBV7-9 to TRBJ2-3; unclear D gene. Trimming pared 9 bases from V and 0 bases from J, leaving 10 bases between. This CDR3 spans 13 amino acids. Germline V CDR1 and CDR2: SEHNR, FQNEAQ (reference sequence). DNA of the CDR3: TGTGCCAGTTCCGGCGGCAGCACAGATACGCAGTATTTT. Translating gives CASSGGSTDTQYF.

V and J are TRBV3-1 (or the pseudogene TRBV3-2) and TRBJ1-1, with TRBD1 identical over 7 bases. Germline trimming cut 0 bases from V and 6 bases from J; bases unmatched to any gene: 16. CDR3 length equals 18 residues. Germline V gene data show CDR1 as LGHDT and CDR2 as YNNKEL (reference sequence). This CDR3 reads CASSQEGTGARPRAEAFF. CDR3 sequence (DNA): TGTGCCAGCAGCCAAGAAGGTACAGGGGCCCGGCCTAGGGCTGAAGCTTTCTTT.

This chain connects TRBV14 to TRBJ1-2; 8 bases are a match to TRBD1. The CDR3 has 13 residues. Trimming at V came to 4 bases and at J to 6 bases, leaving 4 bases not matched to a gene. Germline V gene lookup returns CDR1 SGHDN and CDR2 FVKESK. The chain's CDR3 is CASSLQGEHGYTF. The CDR3 DNA reads as TGTGCCAGCAGCCTACAGGGGGAGCATGGCTACACCTTC.

This clone was seen once. The V call is TRBV4-1, the J call TRBJ2-2, with unresolved D. V was clipped by 2 bases and J by 2 bases, with 0 bases between them. There are 12 residues in the CDR3. The germline gives CDR1 MGHRA, CDR2 YSYEKL. The CDR3 spells CASSQNTGELFF. CDR3 coding DNA: TGCGCCAGCAGCCAAAACACCGGGGAGCTGTTTTTT.

CDR3 in DNA: TGTGCCAGCAGCTTAGGGCAGAGTAACTATGGCTACACCTTC. Protein sequence: CASSLGQSNYGYTF. This rearrangement joins TRBV7-8 to TRBJ1-2; D call uncertain. Germline V CDR1 and CDR2: SGHVS, FQNEAQ. The V and J ends lost 1 base and 1 base respectively, with 7 bases between them. This CDR3 has 14 residues.

This chain connects TRBV18 to TRBJ2-5, with D possibly matching TRBD2 (5 bases). V lost 1 base and J lost 5, with 11 bases in between. The germline CDR1 and CDR2 sequences are KGHSH and LQKENI. The length of the CDR3 is 14 residues. CDR3 region: CASSPQVQRETQYF. CDR3 nucleotide sequence: TGTGCCAGCTCACCACAAGTGCAGCGGGAGACCCAGTACTTC.

The chain is built from TRBV11-2 and TRBJ2-1; 9 bases line up with TRBD1. Germline loops: CDR1 SGHAT, CDR2 FQNNGV. This CDR3 spans 16 amino acids. Unmatched junction bases numbered 7, after V lost 7 bases and J lost 0 bases. The CDR3: CASTARQGDSYNEQFF. CDR3 in DNA: TGTGCCAGCACCGCCAGACAGGGGGACTCCTACAATGAGCAGTTCTTC. Complete variable domain (other parts from reference TRBV11-2 and TRBJ2-1): EAGVAQSPRYKIIEKRQSVAFWCNPISGHATLYWYQQILGQGPKLLIQFQNNGVVDDSQLPKDRFSAERLKGVDSTLKIQPAKLEDSAVYLCASTARQGDSYNEQFFGPGTRLTVL.

V gene TRBV11-2 combines with J gene TRBJ2-7; 8 bases map to TRBD1. The CDR3 spans 15 residues. Germline loops: CDR1 SGHAT, CDR2 FQNNGV. V was pared by 5 bases and J by 3 bases, with 9 bases of the junction left unmatched. CDR3 region: CASSATPGTGYEQYF. The CDR3 DNA follows: TGTGCCAGCAGCGCCACGCCCGGGACAGGCTACGAGCAGTACTTC.

The chain recombines TRBV5-6 with TRBJ2-7; D call uncertain. The V gene lost 0 bases and the J gene lost 1 base, with 14 bases spanning the gap. CDR1 is SGHDT, CDR2 YYEEEE, per germline. This CDR3 contains 16 residues. This CDR3 is CASSLARHQRSYEQYF. The DNA of the CDR3 is TGTGCCAGCAGCTTGGCCCGGCACCAGAGGTCCTACGAGCAGTACTTC.

This chain joins TRBV6-6 and TRBJ2-1, with TRBD1 matching over 8 bases. Germline CDR1 and CDR2: MNHNY and SVGAGI (reference sequence). The CDR3 length is 15 residues. The trim removed 4 bases at V and 4 bases at J, leaving 6 bases unmatched. CDR3 amino acids: CASSWRTGIYNEQFF. In nucleotides, the CDR3 is TGTGCCAGCAGTTGGCGGACAGGGATTTACAATGAGCAGTTCTTC.

The chain uses TRBV29-1 and TRBJ1-2; a weak D match, TRBD1 (5 bases). The CDR3 has 12 amino acids. Germline CDR1 is SQVTM and CDR2 is ANQGSEA. V shed 1 base and J shed 6 bases, with 9 bases lying between them. DNA for the CDR3: TGCAGCGTTGAAGGAGGGGACGATGGCTACACCTTC. It codes for CSVEGGDDGYTF.

Only one count was recorded for this clone. The V call is TRBV29-1, the J call TRBJ2-7; 12 bases match TRBD1. The junction had 8 bases not matched to a gene; V was cut back by 2 bases and J by 9 bases. The CDR3 runs 14 residues. The germline V gene has CDR1 SQVTM and CDR2 ANQGSEA. The CDR3 reads CSVELRDRGRGQYF. The CDR3 DNA reads as TGCAGCGTTGAACTCCGGGACAGGGGGCGAGGGCAGTACTTC.

As to this clone: This CDR3 is missing its conserved last phenylalanine or tryptophan, likely due to a read error. The DNA is omitted, as the CDR3 cannot be located on it reliably, and the CDR3 follows TCRdb's listing. This rearrangement joins TRBV13 to TRBJ1-1. Germline CDR1 PRHDT, CDR2 FYEKMQ (reference sequence). With termini counted, the CDR3 has 10 amino acids. CDR3 loop: CASNQIRAGS.

The genes are TRBV27 and TRBJ2-2; 8 nucleotides match TRBD1. Germline V gene lookup returns CDR1 MNHEY and CDR2 SMNVEV (reference sequence). After removal of 6 bases from V and 8 bases from J, the junction contained 5 bases not matched to a gene. This CDR3 is 13 amino acids long. As DNA, the CDR3 is TGTGCCAGCAGATTCAGGGGGCCTGGGGAGCTGTTTTTT. Translation: CASRFRGPGELFF.

The chain recombines TRBV5-6 with TRBJ1-5; D uncertain. Germline CDR1 and CDR2: SGHDT and YYEEEE. With 1 base removed from V and 2 bases from J, the gap between germline ends came to 4 bases. CDR3 length: 13 residues. The CDR3 protein is CASSLWGNQPQHF. CDR3 in DNA: TGTGCCAGCAGCTTGTGGGGCAATCAGCCCCAGCATTTT.

The chain links TRBV12-3 or TRBV12-4 to TRBJ1-1, with D unclear. The CDR3 totals 13 residues. Trimming stripped 0 bases from V and 5 bases from J, with 7 bases between. The CDR3 loop is CASSLARGTEAFF. Here the CDR3 DNA reads TGTGCCAGCAGTTTAGCGCGCGGGACTGAAGCTTTCTTT.

The V gene is TRBV5-6, the J gene TRBJ1-3; D is uncertain. The germline V gene encodes CDR1 SGHDT and CDR2 YYEEEE. Trimming cost V 2 bases and J 1 base, with 10 bases left between them. The CDR3 runs to 15 residues. The CDR3 spells CASSFPGASGNTIYF. The CDR3 DNA reads as TGTGCCAGCAGCTTCCCGGGAGCGTCTGGAAACACCATATATTTT.

The chain is built from TRBV7-9 and TRBJ1-6, with D maybe TRBD1 (6 bases). CDR3 length: 15 amino acids. V was clipped by 1 base and J by 9 bases, with 13 bases between them. Germline V lookup: CDR1 SEHNR, CDR2 FQNEAQ (reference sequence). In DNA form, the CDR3 reads TGTGCCAGCAGCTTAGAGGGGGTGACGGGTTCACCCCTCCACTTT. It specifies CASSLEGVTGSPLHF.

This clone was seen just once. J is TRBJ1-6 and V is TRBV11-2, with unresolved D. CDR1 and CDR2 (germline): SGHAT, FQNNGV. V shed 4 bases and J shed 8 bases, with 12 bases lying between them. The CDR3 is 14 amino acids. Here the CDR3 DNA reads TGTGCCAGCAGCTCCGACGTAGGTTATTCACCCCTCCACTTT. Translation gives CASSSDVGYSPLHF.

V and J are TRBV5-1 and TRBJ1-5; TRBD1 matches 7 bases. The CDR3 has 15 amino acids. CDR1 is SGHRS and CDR2 is YFSETQ in the germline V gene. V trimming: 4 bases; J trimming: 6 bases; junction bases outside the gene matches: 10. CDR3 loop: CASSARAGDSQPQHF. The DNA for the CDR3 is TGCGCCAGCAGCGCGAGGGCAGGGGACAGTCAGCCCCAGCATTTT.

This chain uses TRBV7-6 with TRBJ2-2; TRBD2 matches at 12 bases. In germline, CDR1 is SGHVS, CDR2 FNYEAQ. The CDR3 spans 16 residues. V gave up 5 bases and J gave up 1 base; unmatched junction bases: 2. The CDR3 region has the DNA TGTGCCAGCAGCAGGGGACTAGCGGGGAACACCGGGGAGCTGTTTTTT. Amino acids: CASSRGLAGNTGELFF.

Turning to this clone: The junction and the germline gene differ at one end; a read error may be behind it. The V call is TRBV29-1, the J call TRBJ2-2; 7 bases agree with TRBD1. Germline CDR1 SQVTM, CDR2 ANQGSEA. CDR3 length: 13 amino acids. For the CDR3, the DNA is TGCAGCGGTGAACAGGGGACCACCGGGGAGCTGTTTTTT. Its translation: CSGEQGTTGELFF.